This T cell receptor (beta chain) was sequenced in a study of control samples from healthy donors and cancer patients (dated by TCRdb to 2020 to 2021). The trim is 7 bases for V and 1 base for J, with a gap of 13 bases between the germline ends. CDR1 and CDR2 are read off the germline V gene as MNHEY and SVGAGI. Reading from cysteine to phenylalanine, the CDR3 counts 14 amino acids. The sequence is cut down to CDR3 DNA, 42 bases in frame from base 1. In its sample, this clone was seen once. The antigen it recognizes is unknown. No base quality information exists; no much larger clone differs at one position. The method behind the library was the immunoSEQ multiplex PCR assay. The immuneACCESS repertoire file appears here via TCRdb, limited to in-frame rearrangements. These files lack a portion of the clones; in checked studies, under half of the deficit traces to unresolved V genes, and the cause of the others is not known. The sample has roughly 100,000 clones on record, roughly nine tenths of them singletons. The ten largest clones take up over 0.85% of the sample.

The TCR was taken from a woman younger than 45 in good health. This sequence uses TRBV6-5 and TRBJ1-1; a confident D gene designation cannot be given. Sequenced material: blood. The DNA reads as follows: TGTGCCAGCATCTTCCTATTGGGGAACACTGAAGCTTTCTTT. Translated, this gives CASIFLLGNTEAFF.